The source of this T cell receptor beta chain is a study of T cells in Graves' hyperthyroidism and ophthalmopathy. Fresh peripheral blood, around 9.5 ml, yielded the PBMCs. This clonotype was seen a handful of times. There were TCR beta CDR3 regions amplified from RNA transcripts. In the first-round RT-PCR of the TCR CDR3, the HTBI primer set was used. MiXCR, applied by TCRdb to the multiplex PCR reads, yields one record per CDR3 protein. The repertoire holds roughly 840,000 distinct CDR3 sequences, with 35% to 45% as singletons. V was cut by 6 bases and J by 2 bases, with 7 bases left in between. This CDR3 contains 12 residues. In germline, CDR1 is SGHTA, CDR2 FQGNSA.

This clonotype was sampled from a man aged 18 to 30 with Graves' hyperthyroidism. The sequenced material came from blood. The chain joins TRBV7-2 to TRBJ2-5; no definite D call. This CDR3 reads CASSDKQETQYF. CDR3 bases: TGTGCCAGCAGTGATAAACAAGAGACCCAGTACTTC.